Listed below are T cell receptor beta chains from one sample, sequenced in a study of beta chain features in type 1 diabetes. The data were produced by immunoSEQ multiplex PCR, yet TCRdb's version contains in-frame clones alone and is incomplete. The sample holds a few hundred thousand clones, approximately 16% seen once. The sample consisted of naive CD4+ T cells from blood. The receptors were gathered from a young woman in good health. CDR3s leave out the opening cysteine and the closing phenylalanine or tryptophan.

CDR3 | J | V | length
ASNLLAGAYNEQF | TRBJ2-1 | TRBV6-5 | 13
ASSRTSGRETQY | TRBJ2-5 | TRBV6-5 | 12
AWSVLGGNTIY | TRBJ1-3 | TRBV30 | 11
ASSQGQPYNEQF | TRBJ2-1 | TRBV4-1 | 12
SGALLAGGFNEQF | TRBJ2-1 | TRBV29-1 | 13
ASSPTANTGELF | TRBJ2-2 | TRBV11-1 | 12
ASSLEGTENTEAF | TRBJ1-1 | TRBV7-2 | 13
ASGLVYSGRNEQF | TRBJ2-1 | TRBV12-5 | 13
ATSRVGDRNTEAF | TRBJ1-1 | TRBV15 | 13
STNRNYEQY | TRBJ2-7 | TRBV20-1 | 9
AWLPRQGAVNEQF | TRBJ2-1 | TRBV30 | 13
ASRNQRGPESGYT | TRBJ1-2 | TRBV25-1 | 13
ASSLEENTEAF | TRBJ1-1 | TRBV7-9 | 11
ASSPSGRTAYGYT | TRBJ1-2 | TRBV4-2 | 13
ASSLSGTYSNQPQH | TRBJ1-5 | TRBV7-2 | 14
ASSHHFGSYNEQF | TRBJ2-1 | TRBV11-2 | 13
ASSSRSGNYGYT | TRBJ1-2 | TRBV5-1 | 12
ASSPDGTNYGYT | TRBJ1-2 | TRBV5-1 | 12
SVERVGQGISYEQY | TRBJ2-7 | TRBV29-1 | 14
ASVPFLTHYEQY | TRBJ2-7 | TRBV6-1 | 12
ASSPKREEPNEQF | TRBJ2-1 | TRBV18 | 13
ASSEWENQPQH | TRBJ1-5 | TRBV2 | 11